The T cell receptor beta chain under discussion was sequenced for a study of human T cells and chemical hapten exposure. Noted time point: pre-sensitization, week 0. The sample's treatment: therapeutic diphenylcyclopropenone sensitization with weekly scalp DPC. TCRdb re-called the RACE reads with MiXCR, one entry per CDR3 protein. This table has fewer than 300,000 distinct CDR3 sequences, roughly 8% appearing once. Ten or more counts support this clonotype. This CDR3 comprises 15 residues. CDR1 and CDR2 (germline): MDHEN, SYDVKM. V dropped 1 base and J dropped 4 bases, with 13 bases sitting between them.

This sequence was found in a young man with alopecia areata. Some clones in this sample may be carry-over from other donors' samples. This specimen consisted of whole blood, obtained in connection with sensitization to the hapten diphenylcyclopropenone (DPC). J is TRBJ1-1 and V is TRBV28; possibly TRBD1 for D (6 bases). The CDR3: CASSLLGGLGTEAFF. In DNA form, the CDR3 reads TGTGCCAGCAGTTTATTAGGGGGATTGGGCACTGAAGCTTTCTTT. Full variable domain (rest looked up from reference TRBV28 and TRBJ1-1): DVKVTQSSRYLVKRTGEKVFLECVQDMDHENMFWYRQDPGLGLRLIYFSYDVKMKEKGDIPEGYSVSREKKERFSLILESASTNQTSMYLCASSLLGGLGTEAFFGQGTRLTVV.